This T cell receptor beta chain was captured by sequencing in a study of memory CD4+ T cells and cytomegalovirus serostatus. Clones were sequenced by immunoSEQ multiplex PCR, and TCRdb holds only the in-frame ones, with some missing. Of tens of thousands of clones listed, more than 70% are singletons. Single viable CD3+CD4+CD8-CD45RO+ cells were sorted as the memory CD4+ T cells. The V end was cut by 6 bases, the J end by 8 bases, with 19 bases between. The CDR3 contains 14 residues. Germline CDR1 and CDR2: MNHEY and SVGAGI. The chain couples TRBV6-5 to TRBJ1-2; D possibly corresponds to TRBD1 (5 bases). The specimen sequenced was memory CD4+ T cells from blood. The TCR was taken from an adult in good health and CMV-seronegative. The CDR3 sequence: CASRGVEGAGGYTF. The DNA of the CDR3 is TGTGCCAGCAGGGGGGTCGAGGGCGCGGGGGGCTACACCTTC.